These 3 T cell receptor beta chains originate from one sample sequenced in a study of shared clonotypes between healthy human individuals (dated by TCRdb to the early 2020s). For the CD8 naive samples, CD45RO-negative cells were positively selected for CCR7, yielding a CD45RA+CCR7+ population from which TemRA cells were excluded. The protocol used for the library was the immunoSEQ multiplex PCR assay. The immuneACCESS repertoire file appears here via TCRdb, limited to in-frame rearrangements. These files lack a portion of the clones; in checked studies, under half of the deficit traces to unresolved V genes, and the cause of the others is not known. The sample records over 750,000 clones, 95% to 97% of which are singletons. The ten largest make up over 0.2% of the sample. Source material: naive CD8+ T cells sorted from blood. Explained via the paper, the cell subset or site label denotes: CD45RA+CCR7+. The receptors here all came from a man between 25 and 39 years old in good health.

This rearrangement joins TRBV11-2 to TRBJ1-3; D is unclear. The CDR3 sequence is 14 residues long. The V end was cut by 7 bases, the J end by 2 bases, with 12 bases between. Germline CDR1 is SGHAT and CDR2 is FQNNGV. CDR3 bases: TGTGCCAGCACCCTAGTTAGGACTGGAAACACCATATATTTT. Protein sequence: CASTLVRTGNTIYF.

The genes are TRBV30 and TRBJ2-1, with D hard to call. The CDR3 has 10 amino acids. Germline loops: CDR1 GTSNPN, CDR2 SVGIG (reference sequence). Trimming left V 8 bases short and J 5 bases short, with 7 bases between. CDR3 protein: CASEDNEQFF. CDR3 nucleotide sequence: TGTGCCAGTGAAGACAATGAGCAGTTCTTC.

The chain employs TRBV19 and TRBJ2-7, with D tentatively TRBD1 (6 bases). The CDR3 sequence is 15 residues long. Germline V lookup: CDR1 LNHDA, CDR2 SQIVND (reference sequence). The V gene lost 6 bases and the J gene lost 1 base, with 16 bases spanning the gap. DNA of the CDR3: TGTGCCAGTAGATATAGGGACATAAGTTCCTACGAGCAGTACTTC. Protein: CASRYRDISSYEQYF.